Presented here are 11 T cell receptor beta chains from one specimen sequenced in a study of siplizumab effects on memory and regulatory T cells. TCRdb's copy holds only in-frame clones and misses some; the assay was immunoSEQ multiplex PCR. The repertoire holds about 100,000 clones, just under 95% seen once, with about 1.5% in the top ten. The source material was non-Treg CD4+ T cells sorted from blood. The receptors were sampled from a human donor in good health.

The chain has TRBV30 and TRBJ1-3; TRBD1 is a possible D gene (5 bases). The CDR3 covers 15 residues. Per the germline V gene, CDR1 is GTSNPN and CDR2 is SVGIG (reference sequence). V was trimmed by 0 bases and J by 3 bases, leaving 12 bases between them. The CDR3 reads CAWSVRGVFGNTIYF. The CDR3, as DNA: TGTGCCTGGAGTGTACGGGGCGTTTTTGGAAACACCATATATTTT. The full variable domain, with the rest looked up from reference TRBV30 and TRBJ1-3, is SQTIHQWPATLVQPVGSPLSLECTVEGTSNPNLYWYRQAAGRGLQLLFYSVGIGQISSEVPQNLSASRPQDRQFILSSKKLLLSDSGFYLCAWSVRGVFGNTIYFGEGSWLTVV.

This clone was seen once. This chain uses TRBV9 with TRBJ2-1; tentative D call: TRBD2 (5 bases). The V end lost 0 bases, the J end lost 6 bases, and 16 bases lay between the germline ends. Germline assignment: CDR1 SGDLS and CDR2 YYNGEE. The CDR3 is made up of 16 amino acids. This chain's CDR3 is CASSVGGPSFINEQFF. CDR3 in DNA: TGTGCCAGCAGCGTAGGAGGGCCTTCGTTTATCAATGAGCAGTTCTTC.

This clone was seen only once. The CDR3 DNA reads TGTGCCTTGAGCGGGCGGGAGCAGTACTTC. Residues: CALSGREQYF. The rearrangement links TRBV30 to TRBJ2-7; TRBD2 might be the D (6 bases). Germline assignment: CDR1 GTSNPN and CDR2 SVGIG (reference sequence). The V end lost 7 bases, the J end lost 7 bases, and 11 bases lay between the germline ends. The length of the CDR3 is 10 residues.

V usage is TRBV9 and J usage is TRBJ1-4; no clear D. CDR1 SGDLS and CDR2 YYNGEE come from the germline V gene. This CDR3 is 13 amino acids long. V shed 0 bases and J shed 5 bases, with 5 bases lying between them. The CDR3 sequence is CASSVEQNEKLFF. CDR3 coding DNA: TGTGCCAGCAGCGTAGAACAGAATGAAAAACTGTTTTTT.

This chain uses TRBV7-2 with TRBJ2-5; the D gene is possibly TRBD2 (5 bases). The CDR3 is made up of 14 amino acids. Germline V CDR1 and CDR2: SGHTA, FQGNSA. V lost 5 bases to trimming and J lost 7 bases, with 17 bases between them. CDR3: CASSPQSGMGTQYF. CDR3 bases: TGTGCCAGCAGCCCCCAGTCGGGAATGGGGACCCAGTACTTC.

A single count supports this clone. The chain is built from TRBV11-2 and TRBJ2-7; 7 bases line up with TRBD1. Trimming cost V 7 bases and J 5 bases; bases outside gene matches: 8. Germline V gene sequence: CDR1 SGHAT, CDR2 FQNNGV. This CDR3 spans 13 amino acids. The CDR3 region has the DNA TGTGCCAGCAAACGACAGGGCTTTCACGAGCAGTACTTC. Amino acids: CASKRQGFHEQYF.

This rearrangement joins TRBV28 to TRBJ1-1, with D maybe TRBD1 (6 bases). V was trimmed by 6 bases and J by 6 bases, leaving 14 bases between them. Germline lookup yields CDR1 MDHEN and CDR2 SYDVKM. This CDR3 is built from 13 residues. In nucleotides, the CDR3 is TGTGCCAGCAGGGGGGCCGGGGACTCTGAAGCTTTCTTT. This gives the protein CASRGAGDSEAFF.

V gene TRBV5-5 combines with J gene TRBJ2-5, with D hard to call. Trimming took 4 bases from V and 2 from J, leaving 12 bases between them. The CDR3 runs to 14 residues. Germline-derived CDR1 and CDR2 are SGHKS and YYEKEE (reference sequence). The CDR3 bases are TGTGCCAGCAGCCCACGAATCCAACAAGAGACCCAGTACTTC. Translating it yields CASSPRIQQETQYF.

The J gene is TRBJ1-2, the V gene TRBV6-1; D is uncertain. V lost 4 bases to trimming and J lost 4 bases, with 13 bases between them. The germline V gene encodes CDR1 MNHNS and CDR2 SASEGT. The CDR3 extends over 14 amino acids. The CDR3 coding sequence is TGTGCCAGCAGTGTGGATGCCGGAATCTATGGCTACACCTTC. It translates to CASSVDAGIYGYTF.

This clone was counted a single time. V gene TRBV15 combines with J gene TRBJ2-6; 8 nucleotides agree with TRBD1. The CDR3 covers 15 residues. Unmatched junction bases numbered 2, after V lost 5 bases and J lost 2 bases. The V gene's germline CDR1 is LNHNV and CDR2 YYDKDF (reference sequence). CDR3 bases: TGTGCCACCAGCGGACAGGGAACTGGGGCCAACGTCCTGACTTTC. This sequence encodes CATSGQGTGANVLTF.

V is TRBV18 and J is TRBJ2-1; no clear D gene. This CDR3 is 15 amino acids long. Germline lookup yields CDR1 KGHSH and CDR2 LQKENI. V lost 2 bases, J lost 8 bases, and 16 bases lay in between. The CDR3 DNA follows: TGTGCCAGCTCACCAAGTGGTGGAAGTCTGGATGAGCAGTTCTTC. As protein: CASSPSGGSLDEQFF.